A single sample is the source of the 22 T cell receptor beta chains below, sequenced in a study of T-cell memory formation after mild COVID-19. A single record per CDR3 protein comes from TCRdb applying MiXCR to the 5' RACE reads. The data contain about 400,000 distinct CDR3 sequences, roughly a quarter of them singletons. The sequencing sample was made of PBMCs or a T cell subset sorted from them (not recorded which). Receptors were obtained from an adult woman who had mild COVID-19 (a few samples of this study predate the infection). Cell type and time point are not known.

J is TRBJ1-2 and V is TRBV10-3; D unclear. This CDR3 comprises 15 residues. Deletions cut 0 bases from V and 2 bases from J, with 10 bases between. CDR1 and CDR2 from the germline V gene are ENHRY and SYGVKD. CDR3 coding DNA: TGTGCCATCAGTGAGTCGGCTGGGTACAACTATGGCTACACCTTC. This codes for CAISESAGYNYGYTF.

V is TRBV25-1 and J is TRBJ1-1; D is unresolved. The CDR3 length is 15 residues. V was cut by 7 bases and J by 7 bases, with 22 bases left in between. The V gene's germline CDR1 is MGHDK and CDR2 SYGVNS. The CDR3 loop reads CASTRVAERLGEAFF. The DNA of the CDR3 is TGTGCCAGCACCCGGGTGGCGGAACGCCTCGGTGAAGCTTTCTTT.

This clonotype came up a few times. The chain has TRBV6-2 or TRBV6-3 and TRBJ2-7; TRBD1 aligns across 7 bases. This CDR3 contains 17 residues. Looked up from germline, CDR1 is MNHEY and CDR2 is SVGEGT. V trimming: 6 bases; J trimming: 0 bases; junction bases outside the gene matches: 14. For the CDR3, the DNA is TGTGCCAGCAGCGGAATAAAAGGACAGGCCCCCTCCTACGAGCAGTACTTC. Its translation: CASSGIKGQAPSYEQYF.

This clonotype appeared many times. V is TRBV27 and J is TRBJ2-2, with D uncertain. V lost 5 bases and J lost 6, with 7 bases in between. This CDR3 is built from 12 residues. The germline CDR1 and CDR2 sequences are MNHEY and SMNVEV (reference sequence). In nucleotides, the CDR3 is TGTGCCAGCAGTCACTCAGCCGGGGAGCTGTTTTTT. The encoded protein is CASSHSAGELFF.

This chain joins TRBV20-1 and TRBJ2-3; TRBD2 matches 9 bases. Unmatched junction bases numbered 2, after V lost 0 bases and J lost 1 base. The CDR3 runs to 15 residues. The germline CDR1 and CDR2 sequences are DFQATT and SNEGSKA (reference sequence). CDR3 region: CSARDSGRGTDTQYF. In DNA form, the CDR3 reads TGCAGTGCTAGAGATAGCGGGAGAGGCACAGATACGCAGTATTTT.

The chain uses TRBV9 and TRBJ1-1, with D possibly matching TRBD1 (5 bases). V gave up 6 bases and J gave up 6 bases, with 27 bases separating them. Germline CDR1 reads SGDLS; CDR2 reads YYNGEE. The CDR3 length is 17 residues. The chain's CDR3 is CASTPRGDGGFSAEAFF. The CDR3 DNA sequence: TGTGCCAGCACCCCTCGTGGGGACGGGGGTTTTTCGGCTGAAGCTTTCTTT.

The chain is built from TRBV2 and TRBJ1-4; 9 bases map to TRBD1. Germline assignment: CDR1 SNHLY and CDR2 FYNNEI. The CDR3 is 14 amino acids. The trim removed 6 bases at V and 6 bases at J, leaving 5 bases unmatched. The chain's CDR3 is CASRGTGGDEKLFF. The CDR3 region has the DNA TGTGCCAGCAGGGGCACAGGGGGCGATGAAAAACTGTTTTTT. The full variable domain, in which reference TRBV2 and TRBJ1-4 provide the parts outside the CDR3, is EPEVTQTPSHQVTQMGQEVILRCVPISNHLYFYWYRQILGQKVEFLVSFYNNEISEKSEIFDDQFSVERPDGSNFTLKIRSTKLEDSAMYFCASRGTGGDEKLFFGSGTQLSVL.

This clonotype was found a few times. The chain uses TRBV20-1 and TRBJ1-1; D is unresolved. Germline lookup yields CDR1 DFQATT and CDR2 SNEGSKA (reference sequence). The CDR3 is 14 amino acids. Deletions cut 0 bases from V and 4 bases from J, with 12 bases between. The CDR3 DNA reads as TGCAGTGCTAGAGATCGGACCCGGGGCACTGAAGCTTTCTTT. The encoded protein is CSARDRTRGTEAFF.

This clonotype has only a few counts. The chain couples TRBV6-5 to TRBJ2-7; D is perhaps TRBD1 (6 bases). CDR1 is MNHEY, CDR2 SVGAGI, per germline. This CDR3 comprises 13 residues. Deletions cut 6 bases from V and 5 bases from J, with 14 bases between. CDR3 nucleotide sequence: TGTGCCAGCAGGCCATACAGGGCCCACGAGCAGTACTTC. Its protein product is CASRPYRAHEQYF.

Only a few counts were recorded for this clonotype. The CDR3 sequence: CASSEAFRLGTEAFF. In DNA form, the CDR3 reads TGTGCCAGCAGTGAAGCGTTTAGATTGGGCACTGAAGCTTTCTTT. V usage is TRBV6-1 and J usage is TRBJ1-1; D not resolved. Germline assignment: CDR1 MNHNS and CDR2 SASEGT. This CDR3 has 15 residues. Trimming removed 0 bases from V and 4 bases from J, with 12 bases in between.

This chain links TRBV11-2 with TRBJ2-3, with 12 bases aligning to TRBD2. V lost 2 bases and J lost 5; bases outside the gene matches: 2. The CDR3 covers 15 residues. Germline V gene lookup returns CDR1 SGHAT and CDR2 FQNNGV. The DNA for the CDR3 is TGTGCCAGCAGCTTACTAGCGGGGGGGCAAGATACGCAGTATTTT. Translation: CASSLLAGGQDTQYF.

The genes are TRBV11-1 and TRBJ2-1; 11 nucleotides agree with TRBD2. The CDR3 totals 17 residues. V dropped 8 bases and J dropped 4; count of bases not matched to a gene: 13. Germline V gives CDR1 SGHAT, CDR2 FQDESV (reference sequence). Here the CDR3 reads CASETGTSGVAYNEQFF. In nucleotides, the CDR3 is TGTGCCAGCGAGACCGGGACTAGCGGAGTCGCGTACAATGAGCAGTTCTTC.

This clonotype showed up just a few times. This chain connects TRBV7-9 to TRBJ1-1; D is perhaps TRBD1 (6 bases). V lost 3 bases, J lost 0 bases, and 20 bases lay in between. There are 18 residues in the CDR3. CDR1 and CDR2 (germline): SEHNR, FQNEAQ (reference sequence). The CDR3 sequence is CASSFLRDIWEVNTEAFF. The CDR3 DNA reads TGTGCCAGCAGCTTCCTCCGGGACATCTGGGAGGTGAACACTGAAGCTTTCTTT.

The gene calls are TRBV19 and TRBJ2-7, with a possible D match to TRBD2 (5 bases). Trimming stripped 5 bases from V and 5 bases from J, with 7 bases between. CDR3 length equals 11 residues. Germline-derived CDR1 and CDR2 are LNHDA and SQIVND (reference sequence). As DNA, the CDR3 is TGTGCCAGTAGTTGGCGGGACGAGCAGTACTTC. Translated, it gives CASSWRDEQYF. Combining the CDR3 with reference TRBV19 and TRBJ2-7 gives the whole variable domain DGGITQSPKYLFRKEGQNVTLSCEQNLNHDAMYWYRQDPGQGLRLIYYSQIVNDFQKGDIAEGYSVSREKKESFPLTVTSAQKNPTAFYLCASSWRDEQYFGPGTRLTVT.

This clonotype was detected a few times. This chain uses TRBV5-1 with TRBJ2-7; 12 nucleotides line up with TRBD2. CDR3 length: 20 residues. After removal of 3 bases from V and 0 bases from J, the junction contained 16 bases not matched to a gene. Germline V CDR1 and CDR2: SGHRS, YFSETQ. In DNA form, the CDR3 reads TGCGCCAGCAGCTCGTCTGGACTAGCGGGAACCCTCGGGGGCTCCTACGAGCAGTACTTC. Translated: CASSSSGLAGTLGGSYEQYF.

The chain has TRBV6-6 and TRBJ2-3; a weak D match, TRBD2 (6 bases). CDR3 size: 16 residues. Trimming shortened V by 2 bases and J by 3 bases, and 15 bases separated the two germline ends. Germline CDR1 MNHNY, CDR2 SVGAGI (reference sequence). The CDR3 protein is CASSYMGGVGTDTQYF. CDR3 DNA sequence: TGTGCCAGCAGTTACATGGGGGGAGTAGGAACAGATACGCAGTATTTT.

This chain connects TRBV28 to TRBJ2-7; TRBD1 agrees at 9 bases. CDR3 size: 15 residues. In germline, CDR1 is MDHEN, CDR2 SYDVKM. The trim removed 6 bases at V and 5 bases at J, leaving 11 bases unmatched. The CDR3 nucleotides are TGTGCCAGCAGCTTGAGACAGGGGGTCAGTGACGAGCAGTACTTC. Translated, it gives CASSLRQGVSDEQYF.

The chain recombines TRBV2 with TRBJ1-1; a possible D gene is TRBD1 (5 bases). The CDR3 is made up of 17 amino acids. The germline V and J ends were trimmed by 5 bases and 6 bases, with 25 bases remaining between them. Germline values: CDR1 SNHLY, CDR2 FYNNEI. This chain's CDR3 is CASSSDSIRTGRAEAFF. CDR3 bases: TGTGCCAGCAGTAGTGATAGTATTAGAACAGGTCGGGCTGAAGCTTTCTTT.

The chain is built from TRBV6-2 or TRBV6-3 and TRBJ2-5, with D uncertain. The CDR3 is 14 residues long. V lost 0 bases to trimming and J lost 5 bases, with 10 bases between them. Germline V gene sequence: CDR1 MNHEY, CDR2 SVGEGT. CDR3 DNA sequence: TGTGCCAGCAGTTACTCTGCAGGTCTGGAGACCCAGTACTTC. Protein product: CASSYSAGLETQYF.

This clonotype was seen a few times. The CDR3 sequence is CAMLVAGVTGELFF. CDR3 coding DNA: TGTGCCATGCTGGTAGCGGGGGTCACCGGGGAGCTGTTTTTT. V is TRBV12-3 or TRBV12-4 and J is TRBJ2-2; 9 nucleotides align to TRBD2. The CDR3 is made up of 14 amino acids. Unmatched junction bases numbered 7, after V lost 10 bases and J lost 4 bases.

This clonotype turned up a few times. This rearrangement joins TRBV4-2 to TRBJ1-1, with TRBD1 as a possible D gene (5 bases). Trimming removed 0 bases at V and 6 bases at J, with 11 bases between. CDR1 is LGHNA and CDR2 is YNFKEQ in the germline V gene. This CDR3 has 14 amino acids. Here the CDR3 reads CASSQDRAGAEAFF. In nucleotides, the CDR3 is TGTGCCAGCAGCCAAGATCGGGCGGGGGCTGAAGCTTTCTTT.

In nucleotides, the CDR3 is TGTGCCAGCAGCTTGCCTAACTATGGCTACACCTTC. Translating it yields CASSLPNYGYTF. The chain joins TRBV7-2 to TRBJ1-2; unclear D gene. Trimming left V 3 bases short and J 0 bases short, with 2 bases between. The CDR3 is made up of 12 amino acids. The germline V gene has CDR1 SGHTA and CDR2 FQGNSA.